This T cell receptor beta chain was observed in a study of shared T cell receptors in the human thymus. Measured with immunoSEQ multiplex PCR; TCRdb has only the in-frame clones, and not every one. The top ten hold roughly 0.0086% of the sample, which has 600,000 or so clones, about 89% seen once. These records were also assigned to another study, of human thymus T cells. That report adds: It was from resections taken during corrective heart surgery that the thymus tissue came. Thymic and blood repertoires seemed to favor certain V and J genes. Related reports documented highly overlapping thymic repertoires among unrelated individuals.

Specimen: thymocytes. The receptor's source is a boy under two years old with a congenital heart defect.

The CDR3 DNA follows: TGTGCCAGTAATGCCCGGGGGTACGAGCAGTACTTC. This encodes CASNARGYEQYF. The J gene is TRBJ2-7, the V gene TRBV19, with a tentative D call TRBD2 (6 bases). CDR1 LNHDA and CDR2 SQIVND come from the germline V gene (reference sequence). The V end lost 7 bases, the J end lost 4 bases, and 11 bases lay between the germline ends. There are 12 residues in the CDR3.